The 18 T cell receptor beta chains reported below all come from one sample, sequenced in a study of radiotherapy plus CTLA-4 blockade in lung cancer. Method: immunoSEQ multiplex PCR; TCRdb's copy keeps in-frame clones and lacks some. Of about 110,000 clones in the sample, more than 75% were seen once. The specimen was peripheral blood, collected from a patient treated with radiotherapy plus ipilimumab. All receptors come from a human donor with non-small cell lung cancer that progressed on radiotherapy plus ipilimumab. Some clones in this sample may be carry-over from other donors' samples.

The chain links TRBV6-1 to TRBJ1-2; D possibly corresponds to TRBD1 (5 bases). Trimming removed 6 bases from V and 3 bases from J, with 17 bases in between. This CDR3 is built from 15 residues. Per germline, CDR1 MNHNS and CDR2 SASEGT. In DNA form, the CDR3 reads TGTGCCAGCAGCTCTATGGAGCAGGGACACTATGGCTACACCTTC. It specifies CASSSMEQGHYGYTF.

In this sample, this clone turned up a few times. The gene calls are TRBV2 and TRBJ1-1; unclear D gene. V lost 8 bases and J lost 3, with 13 bases in between. Per the germline V gene, CDR1 is SNHLY and CDR2 is FYNNEI. This CDR3 comprises 13 residues. CDR3 loop: CASGIERDTEAFF. The CDR3 nucleotides are TGTGCCAGCGGGATAGAAAGGGACACTGAAGCTTTCTTT.

V usage is TRBV6-1 and J usage is TRBJ2-7; TRBD2 is a possible D gene (6 bases). CDR1 and CDR2 from the germline V gene are MNHNS and SASEGT. The V gene lost 4 bases and the J gene lost 1 base, with 20 bases spanning the gap. The CDR3 consists of 17 residues. CDR3 sequence: CASSGGVVRYISYEQYF. The DNA of the CDR3 is TGTGCCAGCAGTGGGGGGGTCGTCCGATATATTTCCTACGAGCAGTACTTC.

The rearrangement joins TRBV7-2 to TRBJ2-7, with 8 bases that match TRBD1. With V trimmed by 3 bases and J by 4 bases, 5 bases remained unmatched. The CDR3 runs 14 residues. Germline assignment: CDR1 SGHTA and CDR2 FQGNSA. CDR3 loop: CASSFGQGDYEQYF. In nucleotides, the CDR3 is TGTGCCAGCAGCTTTGGACAGGGCGATTACGAGCAGTACTTC.

The rearrangement links TRBV11-2 to TRBJ2-6, with D uncertain. The CDR3 runs to 14 residues. In germline, CDR1 is SGHAT, CDR2 FQNNGV. V was clipped by 3 bases and J by 4 bases, with 7 bases between them. The CDR3 DNA is TGTGCCAGCAGCTTGCAAGCCGGGGCCAACGTCCTGACTTTC. Its protein product is CASSLQAGANVLTF.

The chain employs TRBV29-1 and TRBJ1-2; D is ambiguous. Per germline, CDR1 SQVTM and CDR2 ANQGSEA. This CDR3 has 11 amino acids. The ends were cut back, 4 bases at V and 2 bases at J, with 5 bases in the middle. The CDR3 is CSVARNYGYTF. CDR3 nucleotide sequence: TGCAGCGTTGCACGCAACTATGGCTACACCTTC.

The chain has TRBV10-3 and TRBJ1-3, with D possibly matching TRBD1 (6 bases). The CDR3 is made up of 14 amino acids. V was trimmed by 10 bases and J by 4 bases, leaving 17 bases between them. The germline V gene has CDR1 ENHRY and CDR2 SYGVKD. The CDR3 is CATYSGASGNTIYF. CDR3 sequence (DNA): TGTGCCACTTACTCAGGGGCTTCAGGAAACACCATATATTTT.

As for this clone: Other DNA sequences in the same sample also yield this CDR3. The chain couples TRBV28 to TRBJ1-2; 7 bases fit TRBD1. The CDR3 length is 14 residues. Germline values: CDR1 MDHEN, CDR2 SYDVKM. V gave up 5 bases and J gave up 0 bases; unmatched junction bases: 3. The CDR3 region is CASSPGTANYGYTF. The CDR3 DNA follows: TGTGCCAGCAGTCCCGGGACAGCTAACTATGGCTACACCTTC.

The chain links TRBV7-6 to TRBJ2-1; D perhaps matches TRBD2 (5 bases). Germline CDR1 SGHVS, CDR2 FNYEAQ. Between the trimmed V and J ends, which lost 3 bases and 3 bases, there was a span of 27 bases. This CDR3 region has 20 residues. The CDR3 reads CASSFYRYGLDTSDYNEQFF. CDR3 in DNA: TGTGCCAGCAGCTTTTATCGATATGGACTGGATACTTCAGACTACAATGAGCAGTTCTTC.

The chain recombines TRBV2 with TRBJ1-6; 8 bases line up with TRBD1. Germline CDR1 and CDR2: SNHLY and FYNNEI. The CDR3 is made up of 18 amino acids. V was clipped by 7 bases and J by 4 bases; unmatched bases: 15. This chain's CDR3 is CASKITGQGDFYNSPLHF. The CDR3, as DNA: TGTGCCAGCAAGATTACCGGACAGGGCGACTTTTATAATTCACCCCTCCACTTT.

The CDR3 protein is CASSFLTFKPQHF. The CDR3 coding sequence is TGTGCCAGCAGCTTTTTGACCTTCAAGCCCCAGCATTTT. The chain employs TRBV5-8 and TRBJ1-5; D unresolved. Looked up from germline, CDR1 is SGHTS and CDR2 is YDEGEE. This CDR3 region has 13 residues. Trimming removed 2 bases at V and 8 bases at J, with 11 bases between.

This clone is a singleton in its sample. An end of the junction differs from the germline gene, which may be a read error. This chain uses TRBV5-3 with TRBJ2-1, with D tentatively TRBD2 (6 bases). TRBV5-3 is identified as an open reading frame with a role that is uncertain. There are 14 residues in the CDR3. CDR3 sequence reads: CARSLKGSGTPRVF. The CDR3 DNA follows: TGTGCCAGAAGCTTGAAGGGGTCCGGGACTCCCAGGGTCTTC.

The table lists this clone with a count of one. This chain links TRBV5-1 with TRBJ2-7, with a possible D match to TRBD1 (6 bases). Germline V gene sequence: CDR1 SGHRS, CDR2 YFSETQ. V was pared by 2 bases and J by 4 bases, with 10 bases between. This CDR3 is built from 13 residues. DNA for the CDR3: TGCGCCAGCAGCTTAGGACAGAATTACGAGCAGTACTTC. Its protein product is CASSLGQNYEQYF.

V gene TRBV5-1 combines with J gene TRBJ2-1; D is perhaps TRBD1 (6 bases). The V gene's germline CDR1 is SGHRS and CDR2 YFSETQ. V was trimmed by 4 bases and J by 2 bases, leaving 10 bases between them. This CDR3 spans 14 amino acids. CDR3 in amino acids: CASSTGQPYNEQFF. CDR3 in DNA: TGCGCCAGCAGCACCGGACAGCCCTACAATGAGCAGTTCTTC.

The rearrangement links TRBV7-2 to TRBJ2-2, with TRBD2 matching 11 bases. The CDR3 sequence is 15 residues long. V gave up 0 bases and J gave up 6 bases; unmatched junction bases: 0. The V gene's germline CDR1 is SGHTA and CDR2 FQGNSA. The CDR3 spells CASSLALAGAGELFF. The CDR3 DNA is TGTGCCAGCAGCTTAGCACTAGCGGGGGCCGGGGAGCTGTTTTTT.

The chain uses TRBV2 and TRBJ2-1, with TRBD2 matching 16 bases. The CDR3 contains 15 residues. The germline gives CDR1 SNHLY, CDR2 FYNNEI. The V gene end was trimmed by 6 bases and the J gene end by 5 bases; junction bases not matched to a gene: 1. CDR3: CASRGLAGGHNEQFF. The CDR3 DNA reads as TGTGCCAGCAGGGGACTAGCGGGGGGGCACAATGAGCAGTTCTTC.

This rearrangement joins TRBV4-1 to TRBJ1-1; D not certain. Germline values: CDR1 MGHRA, CDR2 YSYEKL. Trimming shortened V by 4 bases and J by 1 base, and 16 bases separated the two germline ends. The CDR3 runs to 16 residues. DNA for the CDR3: TGCGCCAGCAGCCGCAGCTTTGTGCAGCAGAACACTGAAGCTTTCTTT. Amino acids: CASSRSFVQQNTEAFF.

J is TRBJ2-1 and V is TRBV23-1; 7 bases fit TRBD1. TRBV23-1 is an ORF; its function is uncertain. The CDR3 runs to 17 residues. The J segment lost 1 base and the V segment lost 0 bases, leaving 6 bases of the junction unmatched. CDR3 DNA: TGCGCCAGCAGTCAATCCTCAGGGACAGTGTCCTACAATGAGCAGTTCTTC. It is translated as CASSQSSGTVSYNEQFF.